Given below is one T cell receptor (beta chain) in context. The sample carries other DNA sequences with the same CDR3. The sample originates from a study of T cell changes during pregnancy in multiple sclerosis. The germline V gene encodes CDR1 SGHTA and CDR2 FQGTGA. The CDR3 sequence is 13 residues long. With 2 bases removed from V and 1 base from J, the gap between germline ends came to 5 bases. Libraries were prepared by immunoSEQ multiplex PCR; TCRdb keeps only in-frame clonotypes and omits some of them. The sample lists tens of thousands of clones; roughly 90% were seen once. The sequencing here drew on peripheral blood, taken in the first trimester of pregnancy. This sequence was found in a female donor in good health, enrolled as a control in a pregnancy study. The chain employs TRBV7-3 and TRBJ1-1, with D maybe TRBD1 (5 bases). The CDR3 reads CASSLQGNTEAFF. The CDR3 nucleotides read TGTGCCAGCAGCTTACAGGGGAACACTGAAGCTTTCTTT.